A single T cell receptor beta chain is shown here with its context. This entry is derived from a study of monozygotic twins with inflammatory bowel disease. With the 5' RACE reads reprocessed, TCRdb shows one record per CDR3 protein and no DNA. This repertoire includes 150,000 to 200,000 distinct CDR3 sequences. This clonotype was sampled from a human donor with ulcerative colitis or Crohn's disease, or a healthy co-twin of an affected twin (not recorded which). Specimen: blood.

The CDR3 is CSAPPAGGNQPQHF. The chain links TRBV20-1 to TRBJ1-5; TCRdb's D gene call, TRBD1, goes unchecked for lack of DNA. Germline lookup yields CDR1 DFQATT and CDR2 SNEGSKA (reference sequence). The CDR3 is 14 amino acids.